This TCR beta chain was found in a study of cytomegalovirus exposure and HLA in healthy donors. Study background: Per a later analysis, the roughly 690 first-cohort and 120 validation repertoires shared one platform.

The assay was immunoSEQ multiplex PCR, and TCRdb's table has in-frame clones only and misses some. The profile shows over 75,000 clones, less than 85% of them singletons. Trimming stripped 3 bases from V and 5 bases from J, with 15 bases between. The length of the CDR3 is 15 residues. Germline V gene lookup returns CDR1 ENHRY and CDR2 SYGVKD. Material: PBMCs. The V call is TRBV10-3, the J call TRBJ2-3, with a weak D call TRBD1 (6 bases). This TCR came from a man younger than 35 in good health and CMV-seropositive. The chain's CDR3 is CAISEGTLGGDTQYF. The CDR3 nucleotides read TGTGCCATCAGTGAAGGGACCCTAGGGGGAGATACGCAGTATTTT.